This T cell receptor (beta chain) was obtained from a study of cytomegalovirus exposure and HLA in healthy donors. About the study: A prior study identified roughly 110 million unique TCR beta sequences from about 180 million T cells.

The study, taken as a whole, reports: Confirmation was obtained in vitro that three CMV-associated chains are specific for CMV antigens.

PCR employed 60 Vbeta and 13 Jbeta primers. Repertoires were generated with immunoSEQ multiplex PCR, while TCRdb's copy carries only in-frame clones and drops some. The sample has 150,000 or so clones, 80% seen once. As regards this clone: Its antigen remains unidentified.

Looked up from germline, CDR1 is MGHRA and CDR2 is YSYEKL. V gave up 0 bases and J gave up 4 bases, with 11 bases separating them. The CDR3 covers 15 residues. Sequenced sample: PBMCs. The source of this sequence is a young man in good health and CMV-seropositive. The chain combines TRBV4-1 with TRBJ2-3; D call uncertain. The CDR3 protein is CASSQDWAVPDTQYF. The CDR3 nucleotides are TGCGCCAGCAGCCAAGATTGGGCCGTCCCAGATACGCAGTATTTT.